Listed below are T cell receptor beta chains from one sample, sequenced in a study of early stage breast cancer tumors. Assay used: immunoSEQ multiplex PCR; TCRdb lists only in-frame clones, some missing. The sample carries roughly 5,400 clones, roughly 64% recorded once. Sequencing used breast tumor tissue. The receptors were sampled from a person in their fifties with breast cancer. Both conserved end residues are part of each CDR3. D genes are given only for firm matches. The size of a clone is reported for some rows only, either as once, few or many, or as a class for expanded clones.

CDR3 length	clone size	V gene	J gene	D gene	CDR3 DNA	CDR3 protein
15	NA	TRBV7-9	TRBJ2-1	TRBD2	TGTGCCAGCAGAGAGGGAGGGGATTGGTACAATGAGCAGTTCTTC	CASREGGDWYNEQFF
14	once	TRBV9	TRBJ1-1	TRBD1	TGTGCCAGCAGCGCCTCCGGGACAGGGGAAAGAGCTTTCTTT	CASSASGTGERAFF
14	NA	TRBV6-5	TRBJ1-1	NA	TGTGCCAGCAGCCGTGCGGACGGGGACACTGAAGCTTTCTTT	CASSRADGDTEAFF
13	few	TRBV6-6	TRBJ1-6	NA	TGTGCCAGCAGTTACGGAACAAATTCACCCCTCCACTTT	CASSYGTNSPLHF
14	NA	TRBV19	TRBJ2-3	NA	TGTGCCAGTAGTTCGTTTCGGAGCACAGATACGCAGTATTTT	CASSSFRSTDTQYF
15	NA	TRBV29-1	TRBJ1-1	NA	TGCAGCGCGTGGCCTACGTCCGCCCGGGACACTGAAGCTTTCTTT	CSAWPTSARDTEAFF
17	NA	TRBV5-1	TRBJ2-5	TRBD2	TGCGCCAGCCGTCGGCTAGCGGGGGGGCGAGGTTCGGAGACCCAGTACTTC	CASRRLAGGRGSETQYF
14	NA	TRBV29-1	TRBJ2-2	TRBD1	TGCAGCGGGCGGGGACAGGGCAACACCGGGGAGCTGTTTTTT	CSGRGQGNTGELFF
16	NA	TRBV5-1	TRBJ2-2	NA	TGCGCCAGCAGGCCGGGCCCGGCCGCGAACACCGGGGAGCTGTTTTTT	CASRPGPAANTGELFF
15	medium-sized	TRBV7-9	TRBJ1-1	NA	TGTGCCAGCAGCTTAGTAGTAACAGGAGGCACTGAAGCTTTCTTT	CASSLVVTGGTEAFF
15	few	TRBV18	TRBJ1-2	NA	TGTGCCAGCTCACCAGGTAGCGGGGTAAACTATGGCTACACCTTC	CASSPGSGVNYGYTF
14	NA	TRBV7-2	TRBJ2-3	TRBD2	TGTGCCAGCAGCGCGGGACTAGCAACAGATACGCAGTATTTT	CASSAGLATDTQYF
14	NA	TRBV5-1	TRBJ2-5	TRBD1	TGCGCCAGCAGCTGGAATACAGGGGAAGAGACCCAGTACTTC	CASSWNTGEETQYF
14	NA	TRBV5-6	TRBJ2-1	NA	TGTGCCAGCAGCTTGGCTCAGGGGTACAATGAGCAGTTCTTC	CASSLAQGYNEQFF
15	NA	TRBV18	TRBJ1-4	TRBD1	TGTGCCAGCTCACCATCACAGGGGGCCGGTGAAAAACTGTTTTTT	CASSPSQGAGEKLFF
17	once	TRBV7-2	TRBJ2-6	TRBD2	TGTGCCAGCAGCTTAAACGGGGGGAACTCTGGGGCCAACGTCCTGACTTTC	CASSLNGGNSGANVLTF
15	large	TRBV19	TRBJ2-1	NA	TGTGCCAGTAGTGTCACTAGCTCCGACTACAATGAGCAGTTCTTC	CASSVTSSDYNEQFF
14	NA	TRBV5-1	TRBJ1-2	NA	TGCGCCGTCCGGGACACCCCATCGATGCGGGGCTACACCTTC	CAVRDTPSMRGYTF
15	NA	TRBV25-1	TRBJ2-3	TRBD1	TGTGCCAGCAGTGAAGGACAGGGGGCGTTGGATACGCAGTATTTT	CASSEGQGALDTQYF
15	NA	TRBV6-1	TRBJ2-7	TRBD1	TGTGCCAGCAGCCTGAGACAGGGTAACTCCTACGAGCAGTACTTC	CASSLRQGNSYEQYF
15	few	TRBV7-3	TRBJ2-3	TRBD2	TGTGCCAGCAGCTATTTAGCGGGTAGCACAGATACGCAGTATTTT	CASSYLAGSTDTQYF
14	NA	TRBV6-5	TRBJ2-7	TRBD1	TGTGCCAGCAGTCACAGGGGGCCTAATGGCGAGCAGTACTTC	CASSHRGPNGEQYF
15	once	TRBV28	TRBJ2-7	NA	TGTGCCAGCAGTACGGATGTCAGGGGCACCTACGAGCAGTACTTC	CASSTDVRGTYEQYF
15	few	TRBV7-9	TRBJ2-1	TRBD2	TGTGCCAGCAGCTTAATGGCGGGAGGTCAAAATGAGCAGTTCTTC	CASSLMAGGQNEQFF
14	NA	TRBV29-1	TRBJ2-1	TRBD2	TGCAGCGTTGATACTAGCGGGAGTGGCAATGAGCAGTTCTTC	CSVDTSGSGNEQFF
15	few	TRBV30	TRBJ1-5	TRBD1	TGTGCCTGGAGTGAAGGGACAGGGGGCGGTCAGCCCCAGCATTTT	CAWSEGTGGGQPQHF
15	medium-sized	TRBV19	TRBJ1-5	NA	TGTGCCAGTGACCCCTCGACAGGTAGCAATCAGCCCCAGCATTTT	CASDPSTGSNQPQHF
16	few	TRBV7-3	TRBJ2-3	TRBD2	TGTGCCAGCAGCTCGGGACTAGCGGGAGGCGTAGATACGCAGTATTTT	CASSSGLAGGVDTQYF
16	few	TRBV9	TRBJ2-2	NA	TGTGCCAGCAGCTCCCACCAGGGTAGGAGCACCGGGGAGCTGTTTTTT	CASSSHQGRSTGELFF
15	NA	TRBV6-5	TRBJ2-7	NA	TGTGCCAGCAGGTCGAGCTGGGGCGAAACGGTCGAGCAGTACTTC	CASRSSWGETVEQYF
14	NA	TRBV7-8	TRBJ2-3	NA	TGTGCCAGCAGCTTAGGGCGGTCTACAGATACGCAGTATTTT	CASSLGRSTDTQYF
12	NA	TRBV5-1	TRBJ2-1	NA	TGCGCCAGTACATCCGAGTACACCGAGCAGTTCTTC	CASTSEYTEQFF
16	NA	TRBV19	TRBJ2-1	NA	TGTGCCAGTAGTCCGACCGGGATGAGCTCCTACAATGAGCAGTTCTTC	CASSPTGMSSYNEQFF
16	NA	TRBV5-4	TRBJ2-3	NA	TGTGCCAGCAGCGAAAAAGGTTGGGGAGTCACAGATACGCAGTATTTT	CASSEKGWGVTDTQYF
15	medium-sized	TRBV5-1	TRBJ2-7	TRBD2	TGCGCCAGCAGCACAAATAGCGGGGACTTCTACGAGCAGTACTTC	CASSTNSGDFYEQYF
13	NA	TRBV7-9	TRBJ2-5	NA	TGTGCCAGCAGCTTATTCAGGGTGCGGACCCAGTACTTC	CASSLFRVRTQYF
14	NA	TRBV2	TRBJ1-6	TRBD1	TGTGCCAGCATAGCGACAGGGGGAAGTTCGGCCCTCCACTTT	CASIATGGSSALHF
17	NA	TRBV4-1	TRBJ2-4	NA	TGCGCCAGCAGCCCGGACAGCCTGAGCGTAGCCAAAAACATTCAGTACTTC	CASSPDSLSVAKNIQYF
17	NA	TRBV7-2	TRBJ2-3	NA	TGTGCCAGCAGCTTAGAAACGGCGGGGCCTAGCACAGATACGCAGTATTTT	CASSLETAGPSTDTQYF
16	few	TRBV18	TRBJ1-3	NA	TGTGCCAGCTCACCACCCCTCGGGGGGCCTGGAAACACCATATATTTT	CASSPPLGGPGNTIYF
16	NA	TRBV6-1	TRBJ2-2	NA	TGTGCCAGCAGTGCCGGGACATCTGCGAACACCGGGGAGCTGTTTTTT	CASSAGTSANTGELFF
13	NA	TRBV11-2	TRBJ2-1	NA	TGTGCCAGCAGTTCGGGTCGGCGCAATGAGCAGTTCTTC	CASSSGRRNEQFF
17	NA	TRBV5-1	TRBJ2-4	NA	TGCGCCAGCAGCTTGGGAGTTTACCCAAATATCAAAAACATTCAGTACTTC	CASSLGVYPNIKNIQYF
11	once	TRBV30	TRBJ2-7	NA	TGTGCCTGGGGGGGATCCTACGAGCAGTACTTC	CAWGGSYEQYF
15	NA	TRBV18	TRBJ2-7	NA	TGTGCCAGCTCTCTGCTACAGGGGACTGGAGACGAGCAGTACTTC	CASSLLQGTGDEQYF
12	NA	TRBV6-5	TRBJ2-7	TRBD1	TGTGCCAGCAGTCTTACAGGGGGCGAGCAGTACTTC	CASSLTGGEQYF
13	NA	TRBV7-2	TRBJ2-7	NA	TGTGCCAGCAGCTTAGGGACCTTGGACGAGCAGTACTTC	CASSLGTLDEQYF
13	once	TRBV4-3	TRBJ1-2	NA	TGCGCCAGCAGTCGTGGGGGGCAGCAGCGCTACACCTTC	CASSRGGQQRYTF
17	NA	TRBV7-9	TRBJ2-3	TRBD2	TGTGCCAGCAGCTTAGAGGTGCTAGCGGGAGGCCCAGATACGCAGTATTTT	CASSLEVLAGGPDTQYF